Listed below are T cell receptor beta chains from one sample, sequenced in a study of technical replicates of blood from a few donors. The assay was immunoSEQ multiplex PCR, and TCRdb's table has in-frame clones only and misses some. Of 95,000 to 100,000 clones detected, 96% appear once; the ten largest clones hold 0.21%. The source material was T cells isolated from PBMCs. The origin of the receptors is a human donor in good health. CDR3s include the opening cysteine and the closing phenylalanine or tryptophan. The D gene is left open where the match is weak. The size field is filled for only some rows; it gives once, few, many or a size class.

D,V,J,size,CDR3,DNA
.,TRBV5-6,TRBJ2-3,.,CASTGWDTQYF,TGTGCCAGCACAGGGTGGGATACGCAGTATTTT
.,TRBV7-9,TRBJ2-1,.,CASSLSDNEQFF,TGTGCCAGCAGCTTATCTGACAATGAGCAGTTCTTC
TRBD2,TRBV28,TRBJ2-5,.,CASPGTSGRRETQYF,TGTGCCAGCCCTGGGACTAGCGGGAGGCGGGAGACCCAGTACTTC
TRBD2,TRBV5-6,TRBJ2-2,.,CASSLRLGGGTGELFF,TGTGCCAGCAGCTTAAGGCTGGGCGGGGGCACCGGGGAGCTGTTTTTT
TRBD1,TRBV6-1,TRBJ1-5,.,CASSARTGGNQPQHF,TGTGCCAGCAGTGCCAGAACAGGGGGAAATCAGCCCCAGCATTTT
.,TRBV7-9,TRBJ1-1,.,CASRLTTTEAFF,TGTGCCAGCAGACTGACAACCACTGAAGCTTTCTTT
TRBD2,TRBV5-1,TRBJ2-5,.,CASRLDSGGETQYF,TGCGCCAGCAGACTTGATAGCGGGGGAGAGACCCAGTACTTC
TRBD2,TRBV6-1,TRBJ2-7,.,CASSEAFRTRNEQYF,TGTGCCAGCAGTGAAGCTTTTAGGACTAGGAACGAGCAGTACTTC
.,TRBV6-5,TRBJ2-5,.,CASTFRRDGGAQYF,TGTGCCAGCACCTTTAGGAGGGACGGCGGAGCCCAGTACTTC
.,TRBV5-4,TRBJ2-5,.,CASSPQDHRGETQYF,TGTGCCAGCAGTCCCCAGGACCACCGGGGAGAGACCCAGTACTTC
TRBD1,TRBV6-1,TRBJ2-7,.,CASSERWTGSYEQYF,TGTGCCAGCAGTGAAAGGTGGACAGGGAGTTACGAGCAGTACTTC
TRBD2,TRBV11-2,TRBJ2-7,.,CASSFAGGPHEQYF,TGTGCCAGCAGCTTCGCGGGAGGGCCACACGAGCAGTACTTC
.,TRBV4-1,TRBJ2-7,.,CASSQDRSPFYEQYF,TGCGCCAGCAGCCAAGATCGGAGTCCCTTCTACGAGCAGTACTTC
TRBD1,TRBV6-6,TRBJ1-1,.,CASSLLGTGLEAFF,TGTGCCAGCAGTCTCCTGGGGACAGGCCTTGAAGCTTTCTTT
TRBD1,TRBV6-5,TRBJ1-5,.,CASSTGGLQPQHF,TGTGCCAGCAGTACAGGGGGCTTACAGCCCCAGCATTTT
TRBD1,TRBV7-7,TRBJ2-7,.,CASSLGLGQSYEQYF,TGTGCTAGCAGCTTAGGATTGGGACAGAGCTACGAGCAGTACTTC
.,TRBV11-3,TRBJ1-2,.,CASSPSPNYGYTF,TGTGCCAGCAGCCCCTCCCCGAACTATGGCTACACCTTC
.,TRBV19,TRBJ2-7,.,CASSPTVSYEQYF,TGTGCCAGTAGTCCGACAGTTTCCTACGAGCAGTACTTC
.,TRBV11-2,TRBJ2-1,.,CASSFRDTLYNEQFF,TGTGCCAGCAGCTTCCGGGACACCCTTTACAATGAGCAGTTCTTC
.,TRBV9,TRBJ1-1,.,CASSASGARWTEAFF,TGTGCCAGCAGCGCGTCAGGGGCAAGGTGGACTGAAGCTTTCTTT
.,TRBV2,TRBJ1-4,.,CASSGTREKLFF,TGTGCCAGCAGTGGGACAAGGGAAAAACTGTTTTTT
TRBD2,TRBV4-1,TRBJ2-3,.,CASSQGTAGGQYTDTQYF,TGCGCCAGCAGCCAAGGGACAGCGGGGGGCCAGTACACAGATACGCAGTATTTT
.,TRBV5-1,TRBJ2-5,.,CASSPGTAYQETQYF,TGCGCCAGCAGCCCCGGGACTGCGTACCAAGAGACCCAGTACTTC
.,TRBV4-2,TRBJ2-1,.,CASSQEGTYSNEQFF,TGTGCCAGCAGCCAAGAAGGGACTTACTCGAATGAGCAGTTCTTC
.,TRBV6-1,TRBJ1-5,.,CASTTIRQENQPQHF,TGTGCCAGCACCACCATACGACAGGAGAATCAGCCCCAGCATTTT
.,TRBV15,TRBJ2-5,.,CATSRDLAQETQYF,TGTGCCACCAGCAGAGATCTAGCACAGGAGACCCAGTACTTC
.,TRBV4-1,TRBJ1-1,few,CASSQDRGNTEAFF,TGCGCCAGCAGCCAAGATCGGGGGAACACTGAAGCTTTCTTT
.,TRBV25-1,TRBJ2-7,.,CASTGTTLYEQYF,TGTGCCAGCACCGGGACAACATTATACGAGCAGTACTTC
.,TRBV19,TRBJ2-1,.,CASSPRDLSSYNEQFF,TGTGCCAGTAGTCCCCGGGACTTGAGCTCCTACAATGAGCAGTTCTTC
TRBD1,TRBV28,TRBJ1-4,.,CASRGQGDEKLFF,TGTGCCAGCCGGGGACAGGGGGATGAAAAACTGTTTTTT
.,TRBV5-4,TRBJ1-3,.,CASSPGYSGNTIYF,TGTGCCAGCAGCCCAGGATACTCTGGAAACACCATATATTTT
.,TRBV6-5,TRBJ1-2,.,CASSFATGMTYGYTF,TGTGCCAGCAGTTTCGCGACAGGAATGACCTATGGCTACACCTTC
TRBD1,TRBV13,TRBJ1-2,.,CASSLEGQGFGYTF,TGTGCCAGCAGCTTAGAGGGACAGGGCTTTGGCTACACCTTC
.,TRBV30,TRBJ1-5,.,CAWSLRGGRNQPQHF,TGTGCCTGGAGTCTACGGGGGGGGAGGAATCAGCCCCAGCATTTT
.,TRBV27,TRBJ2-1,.,CASRLYNEQFF,TGTGCCAGCAGACTATACAATGAGCAGTTCTTC
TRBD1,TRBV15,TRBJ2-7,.,CATSRAQGVIYEQYF,TGTGCCACCAGCAGAGCGCAGGGGGTCATCTACGAGCAGTACTTC
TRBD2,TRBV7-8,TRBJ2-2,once,CASSFPLGLAGGTGELFF,TGTGCCAGCAGCTTCCCCTTGGGACTAGCGGGGGGAACCGGGGAGCTGTTTTTT
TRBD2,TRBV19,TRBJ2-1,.,CASSILAGGIGSSYNEQFF,TGTGCCAGTAGTATACTAGCGGGGGGGATAGGGTCCTCATACAATGAGCAGTTCTTC
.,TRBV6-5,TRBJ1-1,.,CASSFDLQEYTEAFF,TGTGCCAGCAGCTTCGATTTACAGGAATACACTGAAGCTTTCTTT
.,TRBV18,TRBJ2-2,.,CASSPSVAGNTGELFF,TGTGCCAGCTCACCCTCGGTGGCAGGAAACACCGGGGAGCTGTTTTTT
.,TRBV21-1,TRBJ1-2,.,CASSGSGIPDYGYTF,TGTGCCAGCAGCGGCTCCGGGATTCCGGACTATGGCTACACCTTC
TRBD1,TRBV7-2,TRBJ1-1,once,CASSLWRDRTNTEAFF,TGTGCCAGCAGCTTATGGCGGGACAGGACGAACACTGAAGCTTTCTTT
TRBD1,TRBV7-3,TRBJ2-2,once,CASSLTKTGGSGELFF,TGTGCCAGCAGCTTAACGAAGACAGGGGGAAGCGGGGAGCTGTTTTTT
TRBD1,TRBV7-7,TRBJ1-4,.,CASSQGGANEKLFF,TGTGCTAGCAGCCAGGGGGGAGCTAATGAAAAACTGTTTTTT
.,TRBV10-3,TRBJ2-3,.,CAIRGSTDTQYF,TGTGCCATCCGCGGGAGCACAGATACGCAGTATTTT
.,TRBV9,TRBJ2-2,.,CASGRVGAPANTGELFF,TGTGCCAGCGGAAGGGTGGGAGCACCTGCGAACACCGGGGAGCTGTTTTTT
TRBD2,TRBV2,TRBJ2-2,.,CASSEMILATNTGELFF,TGTGCCAGCAGTGAAATGATACTAGCGACGAACACCGGGGAGCTGTTTTTT
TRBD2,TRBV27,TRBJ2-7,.,CASSKTSKVAGAQYHEQYF,TGTGCCAGCAGCAAAACGTCCAAAGTTGCGGGAGCCCAATACCACGAGCAGTACTTC
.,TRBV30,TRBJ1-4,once,CAWTTGPYEKLFF,TGTGCCTGGACGACAGGACCGTATGAAAAACTGTTTTTT
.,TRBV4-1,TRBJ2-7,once,CASSQGRGTYEQYF,TGCGCCAGCAGCCAAGGTCGGGGGACCTACGAGCAGTACTTC
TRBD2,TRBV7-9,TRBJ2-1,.,CASSSPNPGGYEQFF,TGTGCCAGCAGCTCGCCGAATCCGGGGGGATATGAGCAGTTCTTC